This T cell receptor beta chain was recovered during a study of vaccination and CD4 T cells after COVID-19. The assay that was used to sequence DNA from cultured CD4+ T cells was the Oncomine TCR Beta short-read assay. Cultured CD4+ T cells yielded the extracted genomic DNA. A single record per CDR3 protein comes from TCRdb applying MiXCR to the PCR reads. The sample has roughly 14,000 distinct CDR3 sequences, roughly 74% seen once. Treatment indicated: 10-day PBMC culture with coronavirus spike peptide pools or control peptides (ViraFEST assay). For ViraFEST, peptide pools expanded antigen-specific T cells, after which the TCRs were sequenced. This clonotype was seen a few times. The antigen remains undetermined. This CDR3 has 13 amino acids. The V end was cut by 6 bases, the J end by 0 bases, with 6 bases between. Looked up from germline, CDR1 is MNHEY and CDR2 is SMNVEV (reference sequence).

Sequencing input: CD4+ T cells from blood, cultured in vitro. The sequence was collected from a human donor who had recovered from COVID-19. The V call is TRBV27, the J call TRBJ1-5, with no clear D. CDR3: CASRLYSNQPQHF. The CDR3 nucleotides are TGTGCCAGCAGGTTGTATAGCAATCAGCCCCAGCATTTT.